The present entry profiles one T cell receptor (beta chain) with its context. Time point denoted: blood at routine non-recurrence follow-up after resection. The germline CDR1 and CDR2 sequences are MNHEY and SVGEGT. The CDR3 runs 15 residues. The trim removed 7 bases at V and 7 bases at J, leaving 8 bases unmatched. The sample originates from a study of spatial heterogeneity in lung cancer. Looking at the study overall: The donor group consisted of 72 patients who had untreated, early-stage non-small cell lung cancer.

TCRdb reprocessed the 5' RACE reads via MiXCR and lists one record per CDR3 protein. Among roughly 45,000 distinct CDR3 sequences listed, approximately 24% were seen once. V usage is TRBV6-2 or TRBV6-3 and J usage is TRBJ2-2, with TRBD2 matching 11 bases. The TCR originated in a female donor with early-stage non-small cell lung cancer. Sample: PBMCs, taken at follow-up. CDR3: CASTHIAGGLGELFF. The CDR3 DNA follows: TGTGCCAGCACCCATATAGCGGGGGGGCTCGGGGAGCTGTTTTTT.